What follows are 23 T cell receptor beta chains derived from one specimen sequenced in a study of T cell responses to AZD1222 COVID-19 vaccine. TCRdb's table, derived via immunoSEQ multiplex PCR, lists solely in-frame clones and lacks some. The table shows approximately 120,000 clones, with 87% occurring only once. The specimen was peripheral blood, collected on day 0 of AZD1222 vaccination. All receptors come from an adult in good health.

This chain joins TRBV27 and TRBJ1-5, with D uncertain. This CDR3 spans 11 amino acids. V shed 5 bases and J shed 7 bases, with 6 bases lying between them. Germline assignment: CDR1 MNHEY and CDR2 SMNVEV (reference sequence). The CDR3 reads CASSLGQPQHF. In DNA, the CDR3 is TGTGCCAGCAGTCTAGGGCAGCCCCAGCATTTT.

The V call is TRBV6-5, the J call TRBJ2-7, with 10 bases aligning to TRBD1. Germline values: CDR1 MNHEY, CDR2 SVGAGI. The J segment lost 2 bases and the V segment lost 7 bases, leaving 5 bases of the junction unmatched. The CDR3 sequence is 14 residues long. The CDR3 sequence is CASKDRGFPYEQYF. The CDR3 bases are TGTGCCAGCAAGGACAGGGGGTTCCCCTACGAGCAGTACTTC.

The V call is TRBV30, the J call TRBJ1-2; TRBD1 might be the D (5 bases). Trimming pared 0 bases from V and 8 bases from J, leaving 10 bases between. The CDR3 consists of 12 residues. The germline V gene has CDR1 GTSNPN and CDR2 SVGIG (reference sequence). The CDR3, as DNA: TGTGCCTGGAGTGTGTCCGGGGCCGGCTACACCTTC. It translates to CAWSVSGAGYTF.

The rearrangement uses TRBV27 and TRBJ2-3, with TRBD2 identical over 11 bases. The J segment lost 4 bases and the V segment lost 2 bases, leaving 5 bases of the junction unmatched. CDR1 MNHEY and CDR2 SMNVEV come from the germline V gene (reference sequence). The CDR3 runs 16 residues. CDR3: CASSLLTSGGADTQYF. CDR3 DNA: TGTGCCAGCAGTTTACTTACTAGCGGGGGAGCAGATACGCAGTATTTT.

The V call is TRBV30, the J call TRBJ2-5; 7 bases map to TRBD2. CDR3 length equals 14 residues. Germline loops: CDR1 GTSNPN, CDR2 SVGIG (reference sequence). J gave up 5 bases and V 0 bases, and 6 bases lay outside the gene matches. This chain's CDR3 is CAWSVLREGETQYF. In DNA form, the CDR3 reads TGTGCCTGGAGTGTACTAAGGGAGGGGGAGACCCAGTACTTC. The full variable domain, completed using reference TRBV30 and TRBJ2-5, is SQTIHQWPATLVQPVGSPLSLECTVEGTSNPNLYWYRQAAGRGLQLLFYSVGIGQISSEVPQNLSASRPQDRQFILSSKKLLLSDSGFYLCAWSVLREGETQYFGPGTRLLVL.

The chain uses TRBV7-9 and TRBJ2-1; D may be TRBD2 (6 bases). V lost 2 bases, J lost 0 bases, and 11 bases lay in between. The CDR3 extends over 16 amino acids. The germline gives CDR1 SEHNR, CDR2 FQNEAQ (reference sequence). In DNA form, the CDR3 reads TGTGCCAGCAGCTTACTCGGAGGGAGCTCCTACAATGAGCAGTTCTTC. Amino acids: CASSLLGGSSYNEQFF. Supplemented by reference TRBV7-9 and TRBJ2-1, the full variable domain reads DTGVSQNPRHKITKRGQNVTFRCDPISEHNRLYWYRQTLGQGPEFLTYFQNEAQLEKSRLLSDRFSAERPKGSFSTLEIQRTEQGDSAMYLCASSLLGGSSYNEQFFGPGTRLTVL.

The CDR3 region is CATSRAPGTSGRHSYNEQFF. CDR3 coding DNA: TGTGCCACCAGCAGAGCTCCCGGGACTAGCGGGAGACACTCCTACAATGAGCAGTTCTTC. The chain employs TRBV15 and TRBJ2-1, with 14 nucleotides matching TRBD2. V lost 1 base, J lost 0 bases, and 8 bases stayed unmatched. The CDR3 extends over 20 amino acids. The V gene's germline CDR1 is LNHNV and CDR2 YYDKDF (reference sequence).

The chain links TRBV21-1 to TRBJ1-2; the table calls TRBD1, which could not be checked here. TRBV21-1 is shown as a pseudogene. The CDR3 contains 18 residues. In DNA form, the CDR3 reads TGTGCCAGCAGCCAACGGGACCAGGGGCTATCTCCCGACTATGGCTACACCTTC. This translates into CASSQRDQGLSPDYGYTF.

The V gene is TRBV7-9, the J gene TRBJ2-7; D is uncertain. Per germline, CDR1 SEHNR and CDR2 FQNEAQ (reference sequence). The CDR3 is 14 amino acids. V lost 2 bases to trimming and J lost 4 bases, with 12 bases between them. The DNA for the CDR3 is TGTGCCAGCAGCTTACACGTCCCCCCTTACGAGCAGTACTTC. Amino acid sequence: CASSLHVPPYEQYF.

The chain has TRBV25-1 and TRBJ1-1; tentative D call: TRBD1 (5 bases). This CDR3 has 14 residues. Per the germline V gene, CDR1 is MGHDK and CDR2 is SYGVNS. With 2 bases removed from V and 5 bases from J, the gap between germline ends came to 12 bases. This CDR3 reads CASSEVGEGTEAFF. CDR3 in DNA: TGTGCCAGCAGTGAAGTAGGTGAGGGGACTGAAGCTTTCTTT.

The chain employs TRBV14 and TRBJ1-4; D unclear. This CDR3 contains 13 residues. Germline-derived CDR1 and CDR2 are SGHDN and FVKESK. V was cut by 2 bases and J by 5 bases, with 6 bases left in between. DNA of the CDR3: TGTGCCAGCAGCCAACCCACGAATGAAAAACTGTTTTTT. As protein: CASSQPTNEKLFF.

V is TRBV28 and J is TRBJ1-1, with D unresolved. From germline, CDR1 is MDHEN and CDR2 SYDVKM. V was cut by 3 bases and J by 7 bases, with 9 bases left in between. The CDR3 has 12 amino acids. Here the CDR3 reads CASSFMRDEAFF. The CDR3 DNA reads TGTGCCAGCAGTTTTATGAGGGATGAAGCTTTCTTT.

In DNA form, the CDR3 reads TGTGCCAGCAGCTTACTGGGGGGTAATTCACCCCTCCACTTT. Protein: CASSLLGGNSPLHF. The chain combines TRBV7-2 with TRBJ1-6, with D possibly TRBD1 on 5 matching bases. V was shortened by 2 bases and J by 6 bases, with 8 bases between the two germline ends. Germline CDR1 reads SGHTA; CDR2 reads FQGNSA. The CDR3 contains 14 residues.

The chain links TRBV5-1 to TRBJ2-2; 11 positions match TRBD2. Losses at the gene ends were 4 bases for V and 4 bases for J; bases not matched to a gene: 9. CDR1 SGHRS and CDR2 YFSETQ come from the germline V gene. This CDR3 region has 17 residues. Written as DNA, the CDR3 is TGCGCCAGCAGCGCCGGCTCGGGACTAGCGGCCACCGGGGAGCTGTTTTTT. Translated: CASSAGSGLAATGELFF.

The rearrangement links TRBV2 to TRBJ2-2; D is possibly TRBD2 (7 bases). The ends were cut back, 6 bases at V and 1 base at J, with 12 bases in the middle. Germline V gene sequence: CDR1 SNHLY, CDR2 FYNNEI. This CDR3 has 15 residues. The CDR3 is CASRGGTMNTGELFF. As DNA, the CDR3 is TGTGCCAGCAGGGGGGGGACAATGAACACCGGGGAGCTGTTTTTT.

The V and J genes are TRBV7-9 and TRBJ1-1; D unresolved. Looked up from germline, CDR1 is SEHNR and CDR2 is FQNEAQ (reference sequence). The V and J ends lost 5 bases and 4 bases respectively, with 14 bases between them. The length of the CDR3 is 14 residues. The CDR3 DNA sequence: TGTGCCAGCAGCACTACCGGATCGAGCACTGAAGCTTTCTTT. Translated: CASSTTGSSTEAFF. Full variable domain (remainder filled in from reference TRBV7-9 and TRBJ1-1): DTGVSQNPRHKITKRGQNVTFRCDPISEHNRLYWYRQTLGQGPEFLTYFQNEAQLEKSRLLSDRFSAERPKGSFSTLEIQRTEQGDSAMYLCASSTTGSSTEAFFGQGTRLTVV.

This clone occurred a few times. The CDR3 loop is CASSLTDWDPPGTF. CDR3 bases: TGTGCCAGCAGCTTAACGGACTGGGACCCCCCGGGCACCTTC. This chain connects TRBV11-2 to TRBJ1-2; possible D gene TRBD1, 5 bases. Germline CDR1 SGHAT, CDR2 FQNNGV. V lost 2 bases and J lost 13, with 20 bases in between. The CDR3 has 14 residues.

J is TRBJ2-3 and V is TRBV25-1; TRBD2 aligns across 9 bases. V lost 3 bases to trimming and J lost 1 base; unmatched junction nucleotides: 2. The CDR3 has 15 amino acids. Per germline, CDR1 MGHDK and CDR2 SYGVNS. Here the CDR3 reads CASSDPSGGTDTQYF. In DNA, the CDR3 is TGTGCCAGCAGTGACCCTAGCGGGGGCACAGATACGCAGTATTTT.

The chain combines TRBV28 with TRBJ2-1; D uncertain. There are 11 residues in the CDR3. CDR1 and CDR2 (germline): MDHEN, SYDVKM. This CDR3 is CACSSYNEQFF. CDR3 nucleotides: TGTGCATGTAGCTCCTACAATGAGCAGTTCTTC.

The chain couples TRBV20-1 to TRBJ2-7; 10 positions match TRBD2. The CDR3 loop spans 16 amino acids. From germline, CDR1 is DFQATT and CDR2 SNEGSKA (reference sequence). V gave up 3 bases and J gave up 6 bases; unmatched junction bases: 14. The CDR3 coding sequence is TGCAGTGCTAGTGTAAGGCTAGCGGGAGACTCAGTCGAGCAGTACTTC. Protein: CSASVRLAGDSVEQYF.

The chain has TRBV3-1 (or the pseudogene TRBV3-2) and TRBJ2-3, with D possibly matching TRBD2 (5 bases). The germline V gene encodes CDR1 LGHDT and CDR2 YNNKEL (reference sequence). There are 14 residues in the CDR3. V was trimmed by 6 bases and J by 1 base, leaving 11 bases between them. CDR3 region: CASSISGGTDTQYF. CDR3 bases: TGTGCCAGCAGTATCAGCGGAGGCACAGATACGCAGTATTTT.

The chain links TRBV9 to TRBJ1-3; 7 positions agree with TRBD1. The CDR3 length is 15 residues. In germline, CDR1 is SGDLS, CDR2 YYNGEE. With V trimmed by 5 bases and J by 4 bases, 9 bases remained unmatched. The CDR3 nucleotides are TGTGCCAGCAGGCCGACAGGGAATAAAGGAAACACCATATATTTT. Translated, it gives CASRPTGNKGNTIYF.

V gene TRBV6-6 combines with J gene TRBJ1-3; 9 nucleotides line up with TRBD1. V lost 0 bases to trimming and J lost 0 bases; unmatched junction nucleotides: 0. CDR1 is MNHNY, CDR2 SVGAGI, per germline (reference sequence). The CDR3 has 16 amino acids. CDR3 nucleotides: TGTGCCAGCAGTTACTCGACAGGGGGCTCTGGAAACACCATATATTTT. This gives the protein CASSYSTGGSGNTIYF.